The sequence of this T cell receptor beta chain was determined in a study of blood T cell repertoires in COVID-19. Study as a whole: PBMCs, B-cell-depleted T cells, or T cells were the source of the cDNA or gDNA that made up the material.

V lost 6 bases, J lost 9 bases, and 10 bases stayed unmatched. CDR1 LNHDA and CDR2 SQIVND come from the germline V gene (reference sequence). The CDR3 sequence is 15 residues long. The protocol was immunoSEQ multiplex PCR, while the TCRdb copy is restricted to in-frame clones and leaves out a portion. The table lists 120,000 to 150,000 clones, around 83% of them singletons, with 5.5% to 8% in the top ten. The chain couples TRBV19 to TRBJ1-4, with TRBD1 identical over 10 bases. The specimen sequenced was peripheral blood. This receptor was obtained from a woman in her forties or fifties in a cohort sampled during active or convalescent COVID-19. CDR3 DNA: TGTGCCAGTAGCCCGGACAGGGGGATTAGTCAAAAACTGTTTTTT. This translates into CASSPDRGISQKLFF. The variable domain in full, with the rest retrieved from reference TRBV19 and TRBJ1-4, is DGGITQSPKYLFRKEGQNVTLSCEQNLNHDAMYWYRQDPGQGLRLIYYSQIVNDFQKGDIAEGYSVSREKKESFPLTVTSAQKNPTAFYLCASSPDRGISQKLFFGSGTQLSVL.